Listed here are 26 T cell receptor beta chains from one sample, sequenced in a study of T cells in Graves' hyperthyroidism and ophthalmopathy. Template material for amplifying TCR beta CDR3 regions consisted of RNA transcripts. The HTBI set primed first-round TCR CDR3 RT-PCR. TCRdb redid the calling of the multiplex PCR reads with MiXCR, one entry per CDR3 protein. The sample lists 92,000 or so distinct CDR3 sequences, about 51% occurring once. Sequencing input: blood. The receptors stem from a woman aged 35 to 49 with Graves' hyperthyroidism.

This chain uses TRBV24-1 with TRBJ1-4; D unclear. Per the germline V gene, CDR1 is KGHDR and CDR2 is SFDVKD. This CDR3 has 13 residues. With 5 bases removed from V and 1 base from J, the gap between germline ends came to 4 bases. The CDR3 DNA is TGTGCCACCAGTGTTAGAACTAATGAAAAACTGTTTTTT. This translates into CATSVRTNEKLFF.

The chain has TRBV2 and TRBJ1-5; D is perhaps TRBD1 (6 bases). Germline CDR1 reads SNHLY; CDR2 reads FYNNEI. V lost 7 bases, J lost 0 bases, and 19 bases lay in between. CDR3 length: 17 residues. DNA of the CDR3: TGTGCCAGCACGCAGGACAGTCCGGGATATAGCAATCAGCCCCAGCATTTT. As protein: CASTQDSPGYSNQPQHF.

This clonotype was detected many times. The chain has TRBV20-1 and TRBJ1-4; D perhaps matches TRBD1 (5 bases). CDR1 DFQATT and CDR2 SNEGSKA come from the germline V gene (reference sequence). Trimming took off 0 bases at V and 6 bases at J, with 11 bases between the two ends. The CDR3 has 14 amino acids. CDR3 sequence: CSARDTQGDEKLFF. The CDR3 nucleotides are TGCAGTGCTAGAGATACGCAGGGCGATGAAAAACTGTTTTTT.

CDR3 nucleotides: TGCAGTGCCGTACTAGCGGGAGAGACCCAGTACTTC. Encoded protein: CSAVLAGETQYF. The chain links TRBV20-1 to TRBJ2-5; 9 nucleotides line up with TRBD2. The CDR3 loop spans 12 amino acids. Per germline, CDR1 DFQATT and CDR2 SNEGSKA (reference sequence). Germline trimming cut 6 bases from V and 4 bases from J; bases unmatched to any gene: 3.

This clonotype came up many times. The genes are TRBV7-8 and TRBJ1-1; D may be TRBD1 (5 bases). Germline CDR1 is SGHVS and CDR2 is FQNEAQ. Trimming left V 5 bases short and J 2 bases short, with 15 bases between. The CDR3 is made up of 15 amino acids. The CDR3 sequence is CASSPPGGRNTEAFF. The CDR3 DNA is TGTGCCAGCAGCCCGCCTGGGGGGAGAAACACTGAAGCTTTCTTT.

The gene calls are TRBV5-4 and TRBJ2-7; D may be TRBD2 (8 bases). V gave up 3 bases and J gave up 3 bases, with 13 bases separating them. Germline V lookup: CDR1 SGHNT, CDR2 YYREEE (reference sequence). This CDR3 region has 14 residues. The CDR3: CASSWDSGSYEQYF. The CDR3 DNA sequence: TGTGCCAGCAGCTGGGACAGCGGGAGCTACGAGCAGTACTTC.

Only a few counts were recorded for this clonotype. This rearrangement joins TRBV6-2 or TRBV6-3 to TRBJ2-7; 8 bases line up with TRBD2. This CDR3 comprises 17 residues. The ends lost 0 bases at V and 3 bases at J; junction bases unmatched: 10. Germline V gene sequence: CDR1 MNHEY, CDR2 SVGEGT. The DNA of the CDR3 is TGTGCCAGCAGTTACTCACCTATTAGACTAGCGTACTACGAGCAGTACTTC. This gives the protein CASSYSPIRLAYYEQYF.

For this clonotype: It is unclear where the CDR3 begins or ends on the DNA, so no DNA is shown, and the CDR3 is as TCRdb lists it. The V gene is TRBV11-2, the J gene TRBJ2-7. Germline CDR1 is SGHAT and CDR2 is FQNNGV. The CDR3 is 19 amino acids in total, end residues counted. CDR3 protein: CASSIYLCSVRKDSYEQYF.

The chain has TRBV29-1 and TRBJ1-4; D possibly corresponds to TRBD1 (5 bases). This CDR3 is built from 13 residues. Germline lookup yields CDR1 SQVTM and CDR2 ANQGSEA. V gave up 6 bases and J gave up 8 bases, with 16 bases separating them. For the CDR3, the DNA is TGCAGCGTAGGAACAGGAGGGCAGGAAAAACTGTTTTTT. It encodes CSVGTGGQEKLFF.

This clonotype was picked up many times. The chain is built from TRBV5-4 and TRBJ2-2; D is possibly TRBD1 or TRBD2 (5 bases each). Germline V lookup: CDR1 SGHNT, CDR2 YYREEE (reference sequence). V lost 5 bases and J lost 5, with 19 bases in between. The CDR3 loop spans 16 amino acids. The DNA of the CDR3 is TGTGCCAGCAGTTTTGGGGTCCGGGACGTAACCGGGGAGCTGTTTTTT. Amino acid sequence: CASSFGVRDVTGELFF.

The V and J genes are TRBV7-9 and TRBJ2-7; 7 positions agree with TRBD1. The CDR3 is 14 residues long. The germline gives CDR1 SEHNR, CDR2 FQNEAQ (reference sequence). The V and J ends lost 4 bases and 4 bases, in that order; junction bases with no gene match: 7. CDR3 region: CASSSPTGRYEQYF. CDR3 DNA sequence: TGTGCCAGCAGCTCACCGACAGGGAGATACGAGCAGTACTTC.

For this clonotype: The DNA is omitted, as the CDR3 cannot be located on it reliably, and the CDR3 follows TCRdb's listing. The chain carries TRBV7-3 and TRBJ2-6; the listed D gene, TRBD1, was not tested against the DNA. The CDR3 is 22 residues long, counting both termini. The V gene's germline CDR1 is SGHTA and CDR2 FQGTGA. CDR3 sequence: CASSFYICSARRDSSGANVLTF.

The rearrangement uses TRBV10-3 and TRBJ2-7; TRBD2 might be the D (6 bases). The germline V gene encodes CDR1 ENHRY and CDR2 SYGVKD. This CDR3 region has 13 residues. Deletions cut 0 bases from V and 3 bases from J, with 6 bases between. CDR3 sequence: CAISESTSYEQYF. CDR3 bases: TGTGCCATCAGTGAGTCGACTAGCTACGAGCAGTACTTC.

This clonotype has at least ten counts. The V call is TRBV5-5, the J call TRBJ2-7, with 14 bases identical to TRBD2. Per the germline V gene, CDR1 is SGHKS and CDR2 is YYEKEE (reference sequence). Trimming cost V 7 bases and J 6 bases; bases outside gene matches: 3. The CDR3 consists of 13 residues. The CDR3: CASGTSGSGEQYF. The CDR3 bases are TGTGCCAGCGGGACTAGCGGGAGTGGCGAGCAGTACTTC.

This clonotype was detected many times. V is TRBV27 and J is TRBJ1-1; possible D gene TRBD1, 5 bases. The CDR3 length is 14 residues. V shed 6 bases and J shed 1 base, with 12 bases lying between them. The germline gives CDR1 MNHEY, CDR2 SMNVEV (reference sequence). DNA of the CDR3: TGTGCCAGCAGCCGGACAAGCCAGAACACTGAAGCTTTCTTT. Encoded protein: CASSRTSQNTEAFF.

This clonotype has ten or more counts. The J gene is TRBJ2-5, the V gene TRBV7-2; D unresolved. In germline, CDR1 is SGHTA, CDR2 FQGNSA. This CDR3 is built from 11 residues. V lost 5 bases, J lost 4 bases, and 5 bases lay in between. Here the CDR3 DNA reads TGTGCCAGCAGCGCCCTAGAGACCCAGTACTTC. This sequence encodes CASSALETQYF. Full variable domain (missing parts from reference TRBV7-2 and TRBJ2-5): GAGVSQSPSNKVTEKGKDVELRCDPISGHTALYWYRQSLGQGLEFLIYFQGNSAPDKSGLPSDRFSAERTGGSVSTLTIQRTQQEDSAVYLCASSALETQYFGPGTRLLVL.

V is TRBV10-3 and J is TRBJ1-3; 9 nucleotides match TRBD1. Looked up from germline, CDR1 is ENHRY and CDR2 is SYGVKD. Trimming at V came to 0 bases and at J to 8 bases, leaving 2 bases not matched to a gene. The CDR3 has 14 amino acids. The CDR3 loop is CAISESWDRDTIYF. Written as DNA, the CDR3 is TGTGCCATCAGTGAGTCGTGGGACAGGGACACCATATATTTT.

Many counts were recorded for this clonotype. The CDR3 loop reads CSASEGVRNTIYF. CDR3 DNA: TGCAGTGCTAGCGAGGGTGTAAGAAACACCATATATTTT. The V call is TRBV20-1, the J call TRBJ1-3; D not resolved. Per the germline V gene, CDR1 is DFQATT and CDR2 is SNEGSKA (reference sequence). Trimming left V 3 bases short and J 5 bases short, with 11 bases between. The CDR3 length is 13 residues.

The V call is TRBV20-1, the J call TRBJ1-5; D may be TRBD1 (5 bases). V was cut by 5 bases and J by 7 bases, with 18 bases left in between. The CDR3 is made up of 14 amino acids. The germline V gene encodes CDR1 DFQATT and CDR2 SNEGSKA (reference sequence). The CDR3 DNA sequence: TGCAGTGCTTCCGGGACCAACGGCGAGCAGCCCCAGCATTTT. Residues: CSASGTNGEQPQHF.

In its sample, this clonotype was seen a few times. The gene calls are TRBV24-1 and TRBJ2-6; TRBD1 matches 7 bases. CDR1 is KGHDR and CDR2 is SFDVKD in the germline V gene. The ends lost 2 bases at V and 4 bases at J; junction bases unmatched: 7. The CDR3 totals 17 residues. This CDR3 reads CATSDSQTGYGANVLTF. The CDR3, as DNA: TGTGCCACCAGTGATTCGCAGACAGGGTACGGGGCCAACGTCCTGACTTTC.

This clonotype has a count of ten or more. CDR3 sequence: CASSQASEQYF. CDR3 sequence (DNA): TGTGCCAGCAGCCAAGCTTCCGAGCAGTACTTC. The rearrangement uses TRBV14 and TRBJ2-7; D is unclear. Germline loops: CDR1 SGHDN, CDR2 FVKESK. This CDR3 is built from 11 residues. V was cut by 1 base and J by 6 bases, with 4 bases left in between.

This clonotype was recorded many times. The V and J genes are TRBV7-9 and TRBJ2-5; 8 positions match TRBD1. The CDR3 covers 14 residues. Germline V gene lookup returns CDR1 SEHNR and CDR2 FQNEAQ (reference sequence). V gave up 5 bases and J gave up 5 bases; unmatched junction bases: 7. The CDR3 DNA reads TGTGCCAGCAGCCCCCGGACAGGGTTGGAGACCCAGTACTTC. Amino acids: CASSPRTGLETQYF.

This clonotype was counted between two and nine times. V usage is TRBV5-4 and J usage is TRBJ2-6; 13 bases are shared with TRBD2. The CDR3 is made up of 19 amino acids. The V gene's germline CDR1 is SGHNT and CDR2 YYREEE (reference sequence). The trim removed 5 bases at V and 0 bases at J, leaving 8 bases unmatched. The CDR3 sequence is CASSSRTSGSISGANVLTF. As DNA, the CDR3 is TGTGCCAGCAGTTCCCGGACTAGCGGGAGCATCTCTGGGGCCAACGTCCTGACTTTC.

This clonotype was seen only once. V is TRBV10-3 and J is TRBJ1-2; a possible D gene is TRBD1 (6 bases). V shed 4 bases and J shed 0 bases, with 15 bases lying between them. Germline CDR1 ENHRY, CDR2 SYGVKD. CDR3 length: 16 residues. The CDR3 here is CAISASTWTANYGYTF. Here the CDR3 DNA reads TGTGCCATCAGTGCCTCCACCTGGACAGCTAACTATGGCTACACCTTC.

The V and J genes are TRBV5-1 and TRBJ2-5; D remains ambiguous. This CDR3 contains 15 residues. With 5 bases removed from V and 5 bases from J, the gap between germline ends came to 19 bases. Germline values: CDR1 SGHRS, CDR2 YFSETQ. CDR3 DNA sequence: TGCGCCAGCAGTACCCATATAGGTTACCGGGAGACCCAGTACTTC. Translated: CASSTHIGYRETQYF.

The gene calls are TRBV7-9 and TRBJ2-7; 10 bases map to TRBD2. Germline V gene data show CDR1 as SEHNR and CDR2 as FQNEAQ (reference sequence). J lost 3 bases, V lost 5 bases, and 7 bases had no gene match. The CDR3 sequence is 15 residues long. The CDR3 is CASSMTAGGVYEQYF. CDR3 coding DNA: TGTGCCAGCAGCATGACAGCGGGAGGGGTCTACGAGCAGTACTTC.